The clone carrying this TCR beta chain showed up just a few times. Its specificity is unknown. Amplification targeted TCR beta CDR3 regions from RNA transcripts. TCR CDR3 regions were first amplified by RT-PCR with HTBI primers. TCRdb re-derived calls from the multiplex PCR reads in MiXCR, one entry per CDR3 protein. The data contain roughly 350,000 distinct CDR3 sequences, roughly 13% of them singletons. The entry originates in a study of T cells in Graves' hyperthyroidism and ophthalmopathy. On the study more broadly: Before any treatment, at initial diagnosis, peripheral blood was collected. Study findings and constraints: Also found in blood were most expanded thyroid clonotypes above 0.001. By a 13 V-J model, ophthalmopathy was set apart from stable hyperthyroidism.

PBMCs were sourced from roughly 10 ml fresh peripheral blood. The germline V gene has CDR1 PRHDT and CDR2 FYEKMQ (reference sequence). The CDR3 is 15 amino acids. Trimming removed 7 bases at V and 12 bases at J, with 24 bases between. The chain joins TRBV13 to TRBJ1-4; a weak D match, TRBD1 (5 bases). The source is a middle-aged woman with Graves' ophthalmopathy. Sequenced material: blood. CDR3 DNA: TGTGCCAGCACCGAGAATAGGGGATCCCCATCGGAACTGTTTTTT. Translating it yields CASTENRGSPSELFF.